These 20 T cell receptor beta chains share one sample of origin, sequenced in a study of T cell responses to AZD1222 COVID-19 vaccine. Sequencing used immunoSEQ multiplex PCR; TCRdb keeps in-frame clones, though not all of them. The sample records tens of thousands of clones, over 80% being singletons. Sequences were derived from peripheral blood, sampled on day 0 of AZD1222 vaccination. The receptors were sampled from an adult in good health.

A few counts support this clone. The chain links TRBV30 to TRBJ1-3, with no clear D. Trimming stripped 0 bases from V and 4 bases from J, with 7 bases between. The CDR3 has 13 amino acids. From germline, CDR1 is GTSNPN and CDR2 SVGIG (reference sequence). CDR3 DNA: TGTGCCTGGAGTGTATCTGGCGGAAACACCATATATTTT. It is translated as CAWSVSGGNTIYF.

The chain carries TRBV6-5 and TRBJ1-2; a weak D match, TRBD1 (6 bases). CDR1 MNHEY and CDR2 SVGAGI come from the germline V gene. The CDR3 runs to 13 residues. Trimming left V 6 bases short and J 4 bases short, with 12 bases between. CDR3 amino acids: CASRLQGSYGYTF. The CDR3 DNA follows: TGTGCCAGCAGATTACAGGGTAGCTATGGCTACACCTTC.

The genes are TRBV5-5 and TRBJ2-7; D is possibly TRBD1 (6 bases). The CDR3 runs to 13 residues. Germline loops: CDR1 SGHKS, CDR2 YYEKEE (reference sequence). V lost 2 bases, J lost 2 bases, and 8 bases lay in between. CDR3 in DNA: TGTGCCAGCAGCTTATGGGACACCTACGAGCAGTACTTC. Its translation: CASSLWDTYEQYF. Full variable domain (remainder filled in from reference TRBV5-5 and TRBJ2-7): DAGVTQSPTHLIKTRGQQVTLRCSPISGHKSVSWYQQVLGQGPQFIFQYYEKEERGRGNFPDRFSARQFPNYSSELNVNALLLGDSALYLCASSLWDTYEQYFGPGTRLTVT.

DNA for the CDR3: TGTGCCAGCAGTTTAATGGGTAGTGCTTCACCCCTCCACTTT. Residues: CASSLMGSASPLHF. The chain joins TRBV28 to TRBJ1-6; D gene unclear. The CDR3 extends over 14 amino acids. Per the germline V gene, CDR1 is MDHEN and CDR2 is SYDVKM. Trimming stripped 2 bases from V and 9 bases from J, with 11 bases between.

The chain recombines TRBV10-3 with TRBJ1-1; tentative D call: TRBD1 (5 bases). V shed 3 bases and J shed 1 base, with 6 bases lying between them. CDR1 and CDR2 from the germline V gene are ENHRY and SYGVKD. The length of the CDR3 is 13 residues. In nucleotides, the CDR3 is TGTGCCATCAGTGACAGGGAGAACACTGAAGCTTTCTTT. Translation gives CAISDRENTEAFF.

This chain uses TRBV18 with TRBJ2-1, with D possibly being TRBD1 or TRBD2 (6 bases each). The CDR3 length is 18 residues. The germline gives CDR1 KGHSH, CDR2 LQKENI. Deletions cut 0 bases from V and 6 bases from J, with 21 bases between. The CDR3 loop reads CASSPPWPSGVGGNEQFF. CDR3 nucleotide sequence: TGTGCCAGCTCACCACCGTGGCCATCAGGGGTCGGGGGCAATGAGCAGTTCTTC. Drawing the rest from reference TRBV18 and TRBJ2-1, the complete variable domain is NAGVMQNPRHLVRRRGQEARLRCSPMKGHSHVYWYRQLPEEGLKFMVYLQKENIIDESGMPKERFSAEFPKEGPSILRIQQVVRGDSAAYFCASSPPWPSGVGGNEQFFGPGTRLTVL.

The chain couples TRBV10-3 to TRBJ2-1; possible D gene TRBD1, 6 bases. Trimming cost V 10 bases and J 0 bases, with 16 bases left between them. Germline CDR1 and CDR2: ENHRY and SYGVKD. This CDR3 spans 15 amino acids. This chain's CDR3 is CATRAGDSSYNEQFF. For the CDR3, the DNA is TGTGCCACCAGGGCAGGGGATAGCTCCTACAATGAGCAGTTCTTC.

CDR3 in DNA: TGTGCCAGCAGTGGCAGGGAGCACCTCCACTTT. It specifies CASSGREHLHF. The chain carries TRBV2 and TRBJ1-6, with a possible D match to TRBD1 (5 bases). The CDR3 length is 11 residues. Trimming pared 4 bases from V and 15 bases from J, leaving 10 bases between. The V gene's germline CDR1 is SNHLY and CDR2 FYNNEI.

The chain recombines TRBV11-2 with TRBJ2-5, with 8 nucleotides matching TRBD1. Unmatched junction bases numbered 9, after V lost 5 bases and J lost 1 base. CDR1 and CDR2 from the germline V gene are SGHAT and FQNNGV. CDR3 length: 16 residues. The CDR3 protein is CASSIRAGGLQETQYF. The CDR3 DNA is TGTGCCAGCAGCATTAGGGCAGGGGGCCTCCAAGAGACCCAGTACTTC.

This sequence joins TRBV11-1 and TRBJ2-3, with 7 bases identical to TRBD2. CDR1 is SGHAT, CDR2 FQDESV, per germline (reference sequence). This CDR3 comprises 16 residues. V lost 6 bases and J lost 4; bases outside the gene matches: 13. CDR3 bases: TGTGCCAGCAGGACCCCCCGGGAGGTCTTCCCAGATACGCAGTATTTT. Translation gives CASRTPREVFPDTQYF.

This chain connects TRBV27 to TRBJ2-1; 11 bases agree with TRBD2. This CDR3 is built from 19 residues. In germline, CDR1 is MNHEY, CDR2 SMNVEV (reference sequence). V gave up 2 bases and J gave up 0 bases; unmatched junction bases: 9. The CDR3 DNA reads as TGTGCCAGCAGTTTAAAACTAGCGGGGGCCATTAGCTCCTACAATGAGCAGTTCTTC. Its protein is CASSLKLAGAISSYNEQFF.

This chain uses TRBV5-6 with TRBJ2-2; D is possibly TRBD2 (6 bases). V was clipped by 0 bases and J by 5 bases, with 17 bases between them. Germline V gene sequence: CDR1 SGHDT, CDR2 YYEEEE. CDR3 length: 17 amino acids. In DNA, the CDR3 is TGTGCCAGCAGCTTGGTCGTCACGGGGGTCCTTACCGGGGAGCTGTTTTTT. As protein: CASSLVVTGVLTGELFF.

The J gene is TRBJ1-5, the V gene TRBV28; the D is unclear. Between the trimmed V and J ends, which lost 1 base and 0 bases, there was a span of 7 bases. Germline CDR1 reads MDHEN; CDR2 reads SYDVKM. There are 15 residues in the CDR3. The CDR3 sequence: CASSLLDPSNQPQHF. CDR3 DNA sequence: TGTGCCAGCAGTTTATTAGATCCTAGCAATCAGCCCCAGCATTTT.

The genes are TRBV19 and TRBJ1-5, with 10 bases aligning to TRBD1. V was clipped by 9 bases and J by 4 bases; unmatched bases: 15. This CDR3 has 17 amino acids. CDR1 LNHDA and CDR2 SQIVND come from the germline V gene (reference sequence). CDR3 region: CASNGLSGTGDNQPQHF. The CDR3 DNA sequence: TGTGCCAGCAACGGCCTCTCCGGGACAGGGGATAATCAGCCCCAGCATTTT.

V gene TRBV3-1 (or the pseudogene TRBV3-2) combines with J gene TRBJ2-2; unclear D gene. The V end lost 4 bases, the J end lost 5 bases, and 5 bases lay between the germline ends. Germline values: CDR1 LGHDT, CDR2 YNNKEL (reference sequence). The CDR3 is 12 residues long. CDR3 residues: CASSRRTGELFF. CDR3 DNA sequence: TGTGCCAGCAGCCGCAGGACCGGGGAGCTGTTTTTT.

This chain joins TRBV29-1 and TRBJ1-4; D is uncertain. This CDR3 region has 13 residues. Trimming removed 7 bases from V and 2 bases from J, with 11 bases in between. Per germline, CDR1 SQVTM and CDR2 ANQGSEA. The CDR3, as DNA: TGCAGCGGGCAGAGCTATACTAATGAAAAACTGTTTTTT. Amino acids: CSGQSYTNEKLFF.

The chain uses TRBV7-2 and TRBJ1-2, with D possibly TRBD1 on 5 matching bases. CDR1 SGHTA and CDR2 FQGNSA come from the germline V gene. The CDR3 extends over 15 amino acids. Trimming removed 0 bases from V and 5 bases from J, with 13 bases in between. The DNA for the CDR3 is TGTGCCAGCAGCTTAGCTTTTGGACAAGATTATGGCTACACCTTC. Protein: CASSLAFGQDYGYTF.

The CDR3 reads CASSLSVRGGTEAFF. In DNA form, the CDR3 reads TGTGCCAGCAGTTTATCGGTCAGGGGGGGCACTGAAGCTTTCTTT. V is TRBV28 and J is TRBJ1-1; 7 bases map to TRBD1. Germline trimming cut 1 base from V and 4 bases from J; bases unmatched to any gene: 6. This CDR3 has 15 amino acids. Per germline, CDR1 MDHEN and CDR2 SYDVKM.

The V and J genes are TRBV6-1 and TRBJ2-5; D is possibly TRBD1 or TRBD2 (5 bases each). V lost 2 bases and J 5 bases, leaving 15 bases between the germline ends. This CDR3 region has 15 residues. Germline V gives CDR1 MNHNS, CDR2 SASEGT. The DNA of the CDR3 is TGTGCCAGCAGTGAATGGGGGATTGGCTGGGAGACCCAGTACTTC. Translated: CASSEWGIGWETQYF.

The chain links TRBV6-5 to TRBJ2-2, with no clear D. The CDR3 consists of 15 residues. The germline V gene has CDR1 MNHEY and CDR2 SVGAGI. The V end was cut by 6 bases, the J end by 8 bases, with 19 bases between. CDR3 sequence (DNA): TGTGCCAGCAGCCCCTATTCGGCGCAAAGTGGGGAGCTGTTTTTT. It encodes CASSPYSAQSGELFF.